Presented here are 4 T cell receptor beta chains from one specimen sequenced in a study of response to subunit inactivated influenza vaccine. TCRdb re-analysed the RT-PCR reads in MiXCR, keeping a single row per CDR3 protein. This sample yields over 300,000 distinct CDR3 sequences, of which 20% to 25% are seen a single time; about a tenth belongs to the top ten. The specimen comprised PBMCs from blood, sampled about 19 months after vaccination. Receptors were obtained from a man between 50 and 75 years old who received an inactivated influenza vaccine.

This clonotype turned up a few times. The V call is TRBV29-1, the J call TRBJ2-2; TRBD1 is a possible D gene (5 bases). Deletions cut 7 bases from V and 7 bases from J, with 16 bases between. CDR1 and CDR2 from the germline V gene are SQVTM and ANQGSEA. CDR3 length equals 13 residues. For the CDR3, the DNA is TGCAGCGCCTCTAGGGGCCGCGGCGGGGAGCTGTTTTTT. Its translation: CSASRGRGGELFF.

This clonotype has just a few counts. The chain has TRBV25-1 and TRBJ1-5; unclear D gene. The CDR3 runs 14 residues. Trimming removed 2 bases at V and 4 bases at J, with 9 bases between. In germline, CDR1 is MGHDK, CDR2 SYGVNS. This CDR3 reads CASSEGGWNQPQHF. The CDR3 DNA sequence: TGTGCCAGCAGTGAAGGAGGATGGAATCAGCCCCAGCATTTT.

This clonotype was picked up a small number of times. The rearrangement uses TRBV6-5 and TRBJ2-5; 7 nucleotides line up with TRBD1. Germline assignment: CDR1 MNHEY and CDR2 SVGAGI. CDR3 length: 13 amino acids. Losses at the gene ends were 5 bases for V and 6 bases for J; bases not matched to a gene: 6. The CDR3 DNA reads as TGTGCCAGCAGTAAGACAGGGCGGCAGACCCAGTACTTC. Its translation: CASSKTGRQTQYF.

V gene TRBV5-6 combines with J gene TRBJ2-1; 7 bases line up with TRBD2. The CDR3 length is 17 residues. V dropped 1 base and J dropped 7; count of bases not matched to a gene: 14. Germline CDR1 SGHDT, CDR2 YYEEEE. The CDR3 region has the DNA TGTGCCAGCAGCTTGCCCCGGCTAGCGGACCTCTGGAATGAGCAGTTCTTC. It yields the protein CASSLPRLADLWNEQFF.